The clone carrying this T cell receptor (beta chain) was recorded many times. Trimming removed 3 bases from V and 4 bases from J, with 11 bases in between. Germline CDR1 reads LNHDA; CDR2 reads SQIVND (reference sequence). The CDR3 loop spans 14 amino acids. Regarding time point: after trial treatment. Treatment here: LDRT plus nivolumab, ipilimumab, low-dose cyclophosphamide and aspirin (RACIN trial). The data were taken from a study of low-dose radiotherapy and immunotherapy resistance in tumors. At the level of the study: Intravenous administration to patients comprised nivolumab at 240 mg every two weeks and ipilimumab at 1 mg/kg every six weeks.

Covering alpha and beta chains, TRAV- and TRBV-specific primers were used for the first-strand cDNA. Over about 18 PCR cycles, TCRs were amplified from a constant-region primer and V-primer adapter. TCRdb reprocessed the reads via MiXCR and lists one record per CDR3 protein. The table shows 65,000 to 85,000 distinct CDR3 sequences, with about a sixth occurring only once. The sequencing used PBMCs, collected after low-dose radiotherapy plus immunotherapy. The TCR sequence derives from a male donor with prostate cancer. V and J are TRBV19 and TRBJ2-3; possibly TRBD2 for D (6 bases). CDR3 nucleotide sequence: TGTGCCAGTAGTATTCTACTAGCTTCAGATACGCAGTATTTT. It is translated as CASSILLASDTQYF.